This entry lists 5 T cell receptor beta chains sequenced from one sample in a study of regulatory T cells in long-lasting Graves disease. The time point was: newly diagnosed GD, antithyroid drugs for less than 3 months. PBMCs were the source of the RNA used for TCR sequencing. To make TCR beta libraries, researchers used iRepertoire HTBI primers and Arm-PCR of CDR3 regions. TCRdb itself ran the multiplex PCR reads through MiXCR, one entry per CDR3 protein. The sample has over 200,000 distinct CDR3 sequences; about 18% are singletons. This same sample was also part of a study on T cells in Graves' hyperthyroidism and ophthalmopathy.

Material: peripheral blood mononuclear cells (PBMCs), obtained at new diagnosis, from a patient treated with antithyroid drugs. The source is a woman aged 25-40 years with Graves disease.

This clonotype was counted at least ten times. CDR3 DNA sequence: TGCGCCAGCAGTTCAGGACGGGTACAAGAGACCCAGTACTTC. It codes for CASSSGRVQETQYF. The chain uses TRBV5-1 and TRBJ2-5, with no clear D. Germline V gene sequence: CDR1 SGHRS, CDR2 YFSETQ. With 5 bases removed from V and 2 bases from J, the gap between germline ends came to 13 bases. This CDR3 is built from 14 residues.

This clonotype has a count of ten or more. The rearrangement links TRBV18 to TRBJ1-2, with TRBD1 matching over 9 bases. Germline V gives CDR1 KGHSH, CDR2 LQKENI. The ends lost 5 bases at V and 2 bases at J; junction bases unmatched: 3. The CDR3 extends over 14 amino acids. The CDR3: CASSKDRGNYGYTF. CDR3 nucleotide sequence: TGTGCCAGCTCAAAGGACAGGGGAAACTATGGCTACACCTTC.

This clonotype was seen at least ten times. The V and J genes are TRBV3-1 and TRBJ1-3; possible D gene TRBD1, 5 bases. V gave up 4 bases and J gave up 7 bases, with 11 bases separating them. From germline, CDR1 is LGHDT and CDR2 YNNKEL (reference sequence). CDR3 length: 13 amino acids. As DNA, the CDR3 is TGTGCCAGCAGCCCATTCAAGGGGAACACCATATATTTT. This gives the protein CASSPFKGNTIYF.

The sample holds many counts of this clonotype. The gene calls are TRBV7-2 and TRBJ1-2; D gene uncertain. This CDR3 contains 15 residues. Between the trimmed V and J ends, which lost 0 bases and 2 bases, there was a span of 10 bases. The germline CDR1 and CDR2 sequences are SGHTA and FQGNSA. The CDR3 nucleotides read TGTGCCAGCAGCTTAGCGCGAGGAGACAACTATGGCTACACCTTC. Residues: CASSLARGDNYGYTF. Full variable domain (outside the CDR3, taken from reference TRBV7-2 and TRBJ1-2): GAGVSQSPSNKVTEKGKDVELRCDPISGHTALYWYRQSLGQGLEFLIYFQGNSAPDKSGLPSDRFSAERTGGSVSTLTIQRTQQEDSAVYLCASSLARGDNYGYTFGSGTRLTVV.

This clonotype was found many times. CDR3 sequence: CASSSPDRAGQPQHF. The CDR3 DNA reads TGTGCCAGTAGTTCACCGGACAGGGCTGGTCAGCCCCAGCATTTT. The genes are TRBV19 and TRBJ1-5, with 8 bases lining up with TRBD1. Per the germline V gene, CDR1 is LNHDA and CDR2 is SQIVND (reference sequence). The CDR3 totals 15 residues. V lost 5 bases and J lost 6; bases outside the gene matches: 9. Full variable domain (rest looked up from reference TRBV19 and TRBJ1-5): DGGITQSPKYLFRKEGQNVTLSCEQNLNHDAMYWYRQDPGQGLRLIYYSQIVNDFQKGDIAEGYSVSREKKESFPLTVTSAQKNPTAFYLCASSSPDRAGQPQHFGDGTRLSIL.